This T cell receptor beta chain was found in a study of shared clonotypes between healthy human individuals (dated by TCRdb to about 2020). At the level of the whole study: The cohort comprised two women and a few men aged 18 to 49 years. Different laboratories and diverse techniques were used to prepare libraries and sequence TCR repertoires, to increase sequencing depth and limit assay-specific biases. Per donor, leukapheresis produced somewhere between about 0.85 and 9.5 billion PBMCs. For each donor, three plates each were used for CD4 naive and CD4 memory, two plates were used for CD8 naive, and one plate was used for CD8 memory. To estimate repertoire size and how much clonotype sharing occurs between individuals, the study deeply sequenced the blood TCR repertoires of roughly 5 healthy adults.

TCR CDR3 regions were amplified from genomic DNA by multiplex PCR using the deep immunoSEQ assay. Extracted genomic DNA from each cell subset was distributed evenly across all wells of several immunoSEQ 96-well plates, and each plate was treated as a replicate. For sorted subsets, roughly 200 ng genomic DNA, equal to 30,000 to 35,000 T cell genomes, was loaded into each replicate PCR. Purified libraries were measured with a Qubit 3.0 fluorometer, size-checked on a Bioanalyzer 2100, and measured again with the KAPA Library Quantification kit. Every immunoSEQ 96-well plate was sequenced on a dedicated single-read 150-cycle Illumina NextSeq 550 flow cell. As for the authors' bioinformatics: Because the immunoSEQ output included only junctional sequences and no quality scores, the filtering could not be the same as the filtering used for full-length reads. To assign V/J genes and CDR3, sequences were annotated using PyIR, a Python wrapper for IgBLAST v1.9, with IMGT germline references. Any read was removed if the V/J assignment was weak (E-value above 1e-6), the CDR3 was missing, or the read contained stop codons, out-of-frame junctions, or ambiguous translated residues. V3J clonotypes were defined as sequences sharing an identical inferred V gene, J gene, and CDR3 amino acid sequence. To compute the percentage overlap between repertoires, the number of shared unique clonotypes was divided by the size of the smaller repertoire. RTK rarefaction, the Chao1 estimator, and Recon v2.1 estimates of unobserved clonotypes were used to assess repertoire richness. For all TCRbeta clonotypes obtained by the gDNA method from four donors, generation probabilities were computed with OLGA. This immuneACCESS table, as held by TCRdb, lists in-frame sequences with V and J called but not all clones. Of the missing ones, under half trace to an unresolved V gene in checked studies; the others have no known cause. That table gives V, J and clone size, and the DNA gave D and trimming. Counted in this sample were about 960,000 clones; around three quarters of them appeared once. The ten largest clones add up to about 1.5% of the sample.

As concerns this clone: Its antigen is not yet known. No much larger clone is present one base from it, and per-base qualities are unavailable. This specimen includes other DNA sequences encoding the same CDR3.

Summary of the overall study and its limitations: Pairwise subsampling indicated that sequencing depth was expected to affect the degree of clonotype sharing among donors. Sampling was restricted to blood, and TCR repertoires in tissue are likely to differ from TCR repertoires in blood. Higher generation probabilities were observed for clonotypes shared by all four sorted-subset donors than for non-shared clonotypes. Naive subsets generally had larger estimated clonotype richness than memory subsets. The genetic and exposure-history diversity represented was limited by the small number of donors. Even with the large sequencing depth, rarefaction of the sorted-subset datasets indicated that sequencing was incomplete. About 5% of naive CD4, roughly 3.5% of naive CD8, approximately 2% of memory CD4, and about 0.4% of memory CD8 clonotypes were shared across a few donors.

The donors were healthy, HIV-negative adults who had no recently reported acute infections or vaccinations. All donors were Caucasian adults living in Nashville, Tennessee, USA. Magnetic negative selection was used to enrich CD4+ T cells, after which naive cells were positively selected on CD45RA and the negative fraction became the memory subset. Blood was obtained by leukapheresis, after which PBMCs were separated by Ficoll-Histopaque density gradient centrifugation and cryopreserved in liquid nitrogen vapor phase. Purity and quantity of every magnetically sorted T cell population were checked by analytical flow cytometry. Each sorted fraction had its genomic DNA isolated and then quantified by UV absorbance on a Nanodrop 2000c. Specimen: memory CD4+ T cells sorted from blood. The intended sense of this specimen's cell subset or site label: CD45RA-negative fraction. This clonotype was obtained from a man aged 18-30 years in good health.

This receptor has the CDR3 CASSLAVGNSYEQYF. The nucleotide sequence reads as follows: TGTGCCAGCAGCTTAGCAGTGGGAAATTCCTACGAGCAGTACTTC. This chain joins TRBV7-8 to TRBJ2-7; there is no confident call for the D gene. The germline ends are 10 bases apart after V is trimmed by 0 bases and J by 1 base. The CDR3, from cysteine to phenylalanine, totals 15 residues. Just the 45-base CDR3 DNA is kept, in frame starting at base 1. From the germline V gene, CDR1 is SGHVS and CDR2 is FQNEAQ.